Shown below are 10 T cell receptor beta chains from a single sample sequenced in a study of identifying expanded T cells in peripheral blood. Profiling relied on immunoSEQ multiplex PCR, and the TCRdb table lists in-frame clones only, not all of them. The sample consists of approximately 90,000 clones, roughly 85% of them appearing once. Sequencing was done on a sample of blood. These receptors originate from a person between 18 and 69 years old in good health.

V usage is TRBV7-2 and J usage is TRBJ2-4, with TRBD1 matching 7 bases. The J segment lost 7 bases and the V segment lost 2 bases, leaving 8 bases of the junction unmatched. CDR3 size: 15 residues. Germline V gene sequence: CDR1 SGHTA, CDR2 FQGNSA. The CDR3 spells CASSLFGDRENIQYF. The CDR3 DNA sequence: TGTGCCAGCAGCTTATTTGGCGACAGGGAGAACATTCAGTACTTC.

With respect to this clone: A read error may produce the germline difference seen at one junction end. The chain is built from TRBV5-1 and TRBJ2-7; 9 nucleotides line up with TRBD1. The CDR3 is made up of 13 amino acids. CDR1 SGHRS and CDR2 YFSETQ come from the germline V gene. CDR3 region: CASSLMTGTGYSF. DNA of the CDR3: TGCGCCAGCAGCTTGATGACCGGGACAGGGTACTCCTTC.

V usage is TRBV6-9 and J usage is TRBJ1-5, with D unclear. The CDR3 sequence is 19 residues long. Germline V gene lookup returns CDR1 MNHGY and CDR2 SVAAGI. V lost 8 bases and J 2 bases, leaving 28 bases between the germline ends. CDR3 coding DNA: TGTGCCAGCGGAAGTAGTTTTCGCAAAGCAAAAGATGGCAATCAGCCCCAGCATTTT. Translated: CASGSSFRKAKDGNQPQHF.

The V call is TRBV6-6, the J call TRBJ1-1; D is unclear. Between the trimmed V and J ends, which lost 5 bases and 4 bases, there was a span of 11 bases. The length of the CDR3 is 13 residues. CDR1 and CDR2 (germline): MNHNY, SVGAGI (reference sequence). The CDR3: CASSRIWSTEAFF. DNA of the CDR3: TGTGCCAGCAGTCGCATATGGAGCACTGAAGCTTTCTTT.

The V gene is TRBV6-6, the J gene TRBJ2-3, with TRBD2 identical over 11 bases. Trimming removed 6 bases from V and 2 bases from J; junction bases left unmatched: 7. Germline CDR1 reads MNHNY; CDR2 reads SVGAGI (reference sequence). The CDR3 covers 16 residues. The CDR3 DNA reads TGTGCCAGCAGCCCTCGACTAGCGGGGAACACAGATACGCAGTATTTT. It encodes CASSPRLAGNTDTQYF.

This chain connects TRBV5-1 to TRBJ2-5; TRBD1 matches 10 bases. Germline assignment: CDR1 SGHRS and CDR2 YFSETQ. V dropped 4 bases and J dropped 3; count of bases not matched to a gene: 9. The CDR3 is 16 residues long. CDR3 in DNA: TGCGCCAGCAGCCTTCTTCCGGGACAGGGGAAAGAGACCCAGTACTTC. Its protein is CASSLLPGQGKETQYF.

The rearrangement links TRBV7-9 to TRBJ2-3, with 10 bases aligning to TRBD1. Germline lookup yields CDR1 SEHNR and CDR2 FQNEAQ (reference sequence). The V gene end was trimmed by 10 bases and the J gene end by 4 bases; junction bases not matched to a gene: 11. The CDR3 covers 15 residues. The CDR3 sequence: CATQRTGQGSDTQYF. The CDR3 DNA follows: TGTGCCACCCAACGGACGGGACAGGGGTCAGATACGCAGTATTTT.

The chain couples TRBV9 to TRBJ2-3, with TRBD2 matching over 15 bases. Per germline, CDR1 SGDLS and CDR2 YYNGEE. Germline trimming cut 5 bases from V and 6 bases from J; bases unmatched to any gene: 7. The CDR3 sequence is 16 residues long. This CDR3 is CASSSGTSGGWDTQYF. The CDR3 DNA reads TGTGCCAGCAGTTCCGGGACTAGCGGGGGGTGGGATACGCAGTATTTT.

The count of this clone is one. The rearrangement links TRBV10-3 to TRBJ1-3, with a possible D match to TRBD1 (5 bases). CDR3 length: 13 residues. The V end was cut by 10 bases, the J end by 2 bases, with 12 bases between. Germline CDR1 is ENHRY and CDR2 is SYGVKD. In nucleotides, the CDR3 is TGTGCCACGGGGGAGAGGACTGGAAACACCATATATTTT. It encodes CATGERTGNTIYF.

This clone was detected once. The chain uses TRBV6-6 and TRBJ1-1, with a possible D match to TRBD1 (6 bases). CDR1 MNHNY and CDR2 SVGAGI come from the germline V gene (reference sequence). The CDR3 spans 13 residues. Trimming cost V 3 bases and J 6 bases, with 11 bases left between them. CDR3 protein: CASSYQGRAEAFF. Here the CDR3 DNA reads TGTGCCAGCAGTTATCAGGGGAGGGCTGAAGCTTTCTTT.